This TCR delta chain is drawn from a study of gamma-delta chains in newborns, infants, children. The wider study: Innate gammadelta T cells reportedly expand polyclonally right after birth, driven by microbial exposure, per the title.

TCRdb re-called the reads through CATT. The table shows some 2,400 delta-chain clones, with about 9.6% occurring only once. The CDR3 covers 21 residues. Germline CDR1 TSWWSYY, CDR2 QGS. Trimming cost V 3 bases and J 0 bases; bases outside gene matches: 19. The genes are TRDV1 and TRDJ1; TRDD3 aligns across 10 bases. Sequencing was performed on blood. The clonotype was recovered from a child who was a newborn, infant or young child, either healthy, febrile or measles-vaccinated (not recorded which). CDR3 amino acids: CALGDHTPADWGIRYTDKLIF. DNA for the CDR3: TGTGCTCTTGGGGACCACACACCCGCCGACTGGGGGATCCGATACACCGATAAACTCATCTTT.